The 23 T cell receptor beta chains below were found in one sample sequenced in a study of CD4 T cells in relation to SARS-CoV-2 and coronaviruses. Profiling relied on immunoSEQ multiplex PCR, and the TCRdb table lists in-frame clones only, not all of them. The data show about 16,000 clones, around 78% seen once. CD4+ T cells from unexposed donors were obtained before the COVID-19 pandemic (2011-2018). CD4+ T cells were isolated from the cells after less than 13 days of culture. Antigens for these TCRs are unknown. The sequenced material came from CD4+ T cells from PBMCs, cultured in vitro. The receptors were sampled from a human donor in good health.

This chain connects TRBV5-8 to TRBJ2-1; TRBD1 or TRBD2 may be the D gene (5 bases each). V shed 7 bases and J shed 13 bases, with 15 bases lying between them. CDR1 SGHTS and CDR2 YDEGEE come from the germline V gene. The length of the CDR3 is 11 residues. CDR3 residues: CASSGTGPQFF. The CDR3 bases are TGTGCCAGCTCCGGGACCGGGCCCCAGTTCTTC.

To note about this clone: Additional DNA sequences in this sample encode the identical CDR3. The chain uses TRBV25-1 and TRBJ2-5; D ambiguous. The length of the CDR3 is 14 residues. The V end lost 1 base, the J end lost 2 bases, and 8 bases lay between the germline ends. From germline, CDR1 is MGHDK and CDR2 SYGVNS. The CDR3 DNA sequence: TGTGCCAGCAGTGAATTCGGCAGACAAGAGACCCAGTACTTC. It translates to CASSEFGRQETQYF.

This chain joins TRBV2 and TRBJ1-4; D not certain. V shed 4 bases and J shed 5 bases, with 11 bases lying between them. The CDR3 loop spans 14 amino acids. The V gene's germline CDR1 is SNHLY and CDR2 FYNNEI. The DNA of the CDR3 is TGTGCCAGCAGTGTACGAGGGAAGAATGAAAAACTGTTTTTT. Its translation: CASSVRGKNEKLFF.

This chain joins TRBV10-3 and TRBJ1-6, with 7 bases identical to TRBD1. CDR3 length: 16 amino acids. CDR1 and CDR2 (germline): ENHRY, SYGVKD. Trimming removed 4 bases from V and 7 bases from J; junction bases left unmatched: 10. CDR3 sequence (DNA): TGTGCCATCAGTGCCAGGGGGGTCGGCGAAAATTCACCCCTCCACTTT. It is translated as CAISARGVGENSPLHF.

This clone showed up just once. The J gene is TRBJ2-3, the V gene TRBV7-3; 11 bases match TRBD2. V lost 5 bases, J lost 1 base, and 8 bases stayed unmatched. The CDR3 is made up of 17 amino acids. Germline V gene sequence: CDR1 SGHTA, CDR2 FQGTGA. Here the CDR3 DNA reads TGTGCCAGCAGCCCTATAGCGGGAGGGCCTGGCACAGATACGCAGTATTTT. This gives the protein CASSPIAGGPGTDTQYF.

A word on this clone: The limits of the CDR3 on the DNA are not certain, so only TCRdb's listed CDR3 is given. The chain links TRBV7-9 to TRBJ2-1; the D call in the table, TRBD2, was not verified against the DNA. Germline V gene sequence: CDR1 SEHNR, CDR2 FQNEAQ (reference sequence). The CDR3 comprises 17 residues, both ends counted. This CDR3 reads CASSSAVGIGTSGIEFF.

This rearrangement joins TRBV5-1 to TRBJ2-3; tentatively, D is TRBD1 (6 bases). The germline V gene has CDR1 SGHRS and CDR2 YFSETQ. The CDR3 loop spans 13 amino acids. V was shortened by 5 bases and J by 4 bases, with 11 bases between the two germline ends. The CDR3 is CASSQGFPDTQYF. DNA of the CDR3: TGCGCCAGCAGTCAGGGGTTTCCAGATACGCAGTATTTT.

The V call is TRBV11-2, the J call TRBJ1-1; D is undetermined. The CDR3 length is 16 residues. With 4 bases removed from V and 6 bases from J, the gap between germline ends came to 21 bases. Germline-derived CDR1 and CDR2 are SGHAT and FQNNGV. CDR3 in DNA: TGTGCCAGCAGCTCGGTACAAGGAAAATATACTTCTGAAGCTTTCTTT. It is translated as CASSSVQGKYTSEAFF.

This chain joins TRBV24-1 and TRBJ2-2; 7 nucleotides align to TRBD1. The CDR3 extends over 16 amino acids. With 4 bases clipped from V and 4 bases from J, the junction kept 8 bases outside the gene matches. CDR1 is KGHDR, CDR2 SFDVKD, per germline. The DNA for the CDR3 is TGTGCCACCAGTGACCCCGGGACAGAGAGCACCGGGGAGCTGTTTTTT. It specifies CATSDPGTESTGELFF.

The chain is built from TRBV4-2 and TRBJ2-1, with 11 bases lining up with TRBD2. The germline V gene encodes CDR1 LGHNA and CDR2 YNFKEQ. V lost 4 bases to trimming and J lost 3 bases; unmatched junction nucleotides: 8. The CDR3 spans 17 residues. CDR3 sequence (DNA): TGTGCCAGCAGCCCCACCATAGCGGGAGGGAACTACAATGAGCAGTTCTTC. Protein sequence: CASSPTIAGGNYNEQFF.

The V call is TRBV12-5, the J call TRBJ2-1; possibly TRBD1 or TRBD2 for D (7 bases each). Trimming took 0 bases from V and 3 from J, leaving 33 bases between them. The CDR3 totals 23 residues. Looked up from germline, CDR1 is LGHNT and CDR2 is FRNRAP. The CDR3 loop is CASGLVPRWDSREAPTNYNEQFF. The CDR3 coding sequence is TGTGCTAGTGGTTTGGTACCCCGATGGGACAGCCGGGAGGCTCCCACTAACTACAATGAGCAGTTCTTC.

The V call is TRBV6-6, the J call TRBJ1-2; TRBD1 matches at 8 bases. The CDR3 totals 13 residues. J gave up 6 bases and V 6 bases, and 6 bases lay outside the gene matches. From germline, CDR1 is MNHNY and CDR2 SVGAGI (reference sequence). CDR3 residues: CASRGQVSHGYTF. DNA of the CDR3: TGTGCCAGCAGGGGACAGGTATCCCATGGCTACACCTTC.

This clone was detected once. The chain links TRBV6-5 to TRBJ2-6; 7 nucleotides align to TRBD1. CDR3 length: 16 residues. The germline gives CDR1 MNHEY, CDR2 SVGAGI. The junction had 5 bases not matched to a gene; V was cut back by 4 bases and J by 2 bases. CDR3 coding DNA: TGTGCCAGCAGTTCCCAAGACAGGGCTGGGGCCAACGTCCTGACTTTC. Its protein is CASSSQDRAGANVLTF.

The chain combines TRBV18 with TRBJ2-6; D is undetermined. The CDR3 length is 16 residues. The germline gives CDR1 KGHSH, CDR2 LQKENI. V dropped 5 bases and J dropped 0 bases, with 11 bases sitting between them. CDR3 DNA sequence: TGTGCCAGCTCAGCTCTCTCCGGCTCTGGGGCCAACGTCCTGACTTTC. Translating gives CASSALSGSGANVLTF.

CDR3 DNA: TGTGCCAGCAGCCCGCCGGACAGTGAAGCTTTCTTT. This sequence encodes CASSPPDSEAFF. The chain carries TRBV3-1 (or the pseudogene TRBV3-2) and TRBJ1-1; maybe TRBD1 (6 bases). The CDR3 length is 12 residues. Germline V lookup: CDR1 LGHDT, CDR2 YNNKEL (reference sequence). V was cut by 4 bases and J by 7 bases, with 10 bases left in between.

This clone was detected a few times. CDR3 amino acids: CASSTSGASGYNEQFF. CDR3 DNA sequence: TGCGCCAGCAGCACAAGCGGGGCTAGCGGATACAATGAGCAGTTCTTC. The chain recombines TRBV5-1 with TRBJ2-1; the match to TRBD2 covers 7 bases. There are 16 residues in the CDR3. Germline CDR1 SGHRS, CDR2 YFSETQ. V lost 4 bases, J lost 4 bases, and 11 bases stayed unmatched. The entire variable domain, with the rest obtained from reference TRBV5-1 and TRBJ2-1, is as follows: KAGVTQTPRYLIKTRGQQVTLSCSPISGHRSVSWYQQTPGQGLQFLFEYFSETQRNKGNFPGRFSGRQFSNSRSEMNVSTLELGDSALYLCASSTSGASGYNEQFFGPGTRLTVL.

The chain is built from TRBV30 and TRBJ1-1; 7 bases match TRBD1. This CDR3 has 15 residues. CDR1 and CDR2 from the germline V gene are GTSNPN and SVGIG (reference sequence). V gave up 3 bases and J gave up 8 bases; unmatched junction bases: 15. CDR3 DNA sequence: TGTGCCTGGAGCCACCTGGGACAGAACCTACTAGAAGCTTTCTTT. As protein: CAWSHLGQNLLEAFF.

The DNA for the CDR3 is TGTGCCATCAGTGACGGGTATAATGAAAAACTGTTTTTT. Translating gives CAISDGYNEKLFF. The chain is built from TRBV10-3 and TRBJ1-4; no firm D call. The CDR3 sequence is 13 residues long. Germline CDR1 reads ENHRY; CDR2 reads SYGVKD. Trimming took off 3 bases at V and 4 bases at J, with 6 bases between the two ends.

The CDR3 DNA reads TGTGCCAGCAGCCAATCACCCCTTACAGAGACCAATCAGCCCCAGCATTTT. Its translation: CASSQSPLTETNQPQHF. The V call is TRBV4-2, the J call TRBJ1-5, with no clear D. CDR3 length equals 17 residues. Trimming shortened V by 2 bases and J by 3 bases, and 17 bases separated the two germline ends. Germline V lookup: CDR1 LGHNA, CDR2 YNFKEQ.

The J gene is TRBJ2-7, the V gene TRBV6-7, with TRBD2 matching 10 bases. TRBV6-7 is identified as an open reading frame with a role that is uncertain. The V segment lost 8 bases and the J segment 6 bases; nucleotides outside the gene matches: 16. This CDR3 region has 16 residues. CDR3 coding DNA: TGTGCCAGCCGTACGAGAGCTAGCGGGAGCCCGTGCGAGCAGTACTTC. Translation: CASRTRASGSPCEQYF.

The chain uses TRBV18 and TRBJ1-5; D possibly corresponds to TRBD1 (5 bases). The V gene's germline CDR1 is KGHSH and CDR2 LQKENI. Trimming cost V 3 bases and J 1 base, with 10 bases left between them. The CDR3 loop spans 15 amino acids. Written as DNA, the CDR3 is TGTGCCAGCTCACCCCGCGGGGGAAGCAATCAGCCCCAGCATTTT. Amino acid sequence: CASSPRGGSNQPQHF.

J is TRBJ1-1 and V is TRBV14; 9 bases agree with TRBD1. The CDR3 is made up of 18 amino acids. The V and J ends lost 4 bases and 5 bases, in that order; junction bases with no gene match: 17. Germline CDR1 is SGHDN and CDR2 is FVKESK. The CDR3 sequence: CASSPFTGGLGAITEAFF. In nucleotides, the CDR3 is TGTGCCAGCAGCCCTTTCACAGGGGGCCTTGGGGCGATTACTGAAGCTTTCTTT. The full variable domain, with the rest looked up from reference TRBV14 and TRBJ1-1, is EAGVTQFPSHSVIEKGQTVTLRCDPISGHDNLYWYRRVMGKEIKFLLHFVKESKQDESGMPNNRFLAERTGGTYSTLKVQPAELEDSGVYFCASSPFTGGLGAITEAFFGQGTRLTVV.

The rearrangement joins TRBV18 to TRBJ2-3, with D unclear. Trimming took 2 bases from V and 2 from J, leaving 14 bases between them. Germline-derived CDR1 and CDR2 are KGHSH and LQKENI. This CDR3 has 16 amino acids. The CDR3 sequence is CASSPLVGSVTDTQYF. As DNA, the CDR3 is TGTGCCAGCTCACCATTAGTGGGATCCGTCACAGATACGCAGTATTTT.